The entry below gives a single T cell receptor (beta chain) sequence along with its context. Its antigen remains unknown. The CDR3 sequence is 13 residues long. V was clipped by 3 bases and J by 5 bases, with 11 bases between them. Germline V CDR1 and CDR2: MNHEY, SVGAGI. This sample is part of a study of Graves' ophthalmopathy and Graves' hyperthyroidism. TCR beta CDR3 regions were amplified from RNA transcripts. HTBI primers primed a first-round RT-PCR, and a second-round multiplex PCR followed. A single record per CDR3 protein comes from TCRdb applying MiXCR to the multiplex PCR reads. Of just over 600,000 distinct CDR3 sequences listed, approximately 22% are singletons. The study, taken as a whole, reports: The authors also found most expanded thyroid clonotypes above 0.001 frequency in blood.

The sample consisted of peripheral blood. The receptor's source is a woman younger than 30 with stable Graves' hyperthyroidism. Some clones in this sample may be carry-over from other donors' samples. This chain uses TRBV6-5 with TRBJ2-7; no reliable D call. CDR3 protein: CASSYSSWDEQYF. CDR3 DNA: TGTGCCAGCAGTTATTCCTCCTGGGACGAGCAGTACTTC.